This is a list of T cell receptor beta chains from one sample in a study of blood T cell repertoires in COVID-19. Sequencing used immunoSEQ multiplex PCR; TCRdb keeps in-frame clones, though not all of them. The sample has around 290,000 clones; about nine tenths are singletons. The sample taken for sequencing was PBMCs or T cells enriched from blood (not recorded which). Receptor source: a woman in her 40s who had recovered from COVID-19. Each CDR3 is given with its conserved first and last residue. The order of the fields is clone size, D gene, J gene, V gene, CDR3 protein, CDR3 DNA. The D gene is left open where the match is weak. Part of the rows lack a size; the others show once, few, many or a class for expanded clones.

NA NA TRBJ1-1 TRBV25-1 CASSQTGSNTEAFF TGTGCCAGCAGTCAGACTGGGAGCAACACTGAAGCTTTCTTT
NA TRBD2 TRBJ2-7 TRBV5-4 CASSLLAGKYEQYF TGTGCCAGCAGCTTGTTAGCGGGGAAATACGAGCAGTACTTC
NA NA TRBJ2-7 TRBV5-4 CASSQSLGRPSSYEQYF TGTGCCAGCAGCCAATCCCTAGGTCGGCCGAGCTCCTACGAGCAGTACTTC
NA NA TRBJ1-1 TRBV16 CASSQLSGGVNTEAFF TGTGCCAGCAGCCAATTATCGGGGGGCGTGAACACTGAAGCTTTCTTT
NA TRBD1 TRBJ1-5 TRBV30 CAWSVAGGQPQHF TGTGCCTGGAGTGTGGCAGGGGGACAGCCCCAGCATTTT
NA NA TRBJ1-1 TRBV27 CASSSYRQKNTEAFF TGTGCCAGCAGTTCCTACCGACAAAAGAATACTGAAGCTTTCTTT
NA NA TRBJ2-1 TRBV29-1 CSVTTGQNEQFF TGCAGCGTTACTACAGGCCAAAATGAGCAGTTCTTC
NA NA TRBJ1-2 TRBV19 CASSIPGDNYGYTF TGTGCCAGTAGTATACCCGGAGATAATTATGGCTACACCTTC
NA NA TRBJ1-2 TRBV30 CALTQGGGNYGYTF TGTGCCCTAACCCAGGGTGGTGGTAACTATGGCTACACCTTC
NA TRBD1 TRBJ2-3 TRBV7-6 CASSSQGQGGTDTQYF TGTGCCAGCAGCTCGCAGGGACAGGGAGGAACAGATACGCAGTATTTT
NA TRBD1 TRBJ1-5 TRBV19 CASSILGQGNNQPQHF TGTGCCAGTAGTATTTTGGGACAGGGGAACAATCAGCCCCAGCATTTT
NA NA TRBJ2-1 TRBV7-2 CASSFFRGEQFF TGTGCCAGCAGCTTTTTCAGGGGCGAGCAGTTCTTC
NA NA TRBJ2-5 TRBV19 CATSTGPRETQYF TGTGCCACCTCCACAGGGCCACGGGAGACCCAGTACTTC
NA TRBD1 TRBJ1-2 TRBV19 CASSPGTGRSDGYTF TGTGCCAGTAGCCCCGGGACAGGGAGGTCTGATGGCTACACCTTC
few TRBD2 TRBJ2-7 TRBV7-9 CASSLSVGGPYEQYF TGTGCCAGCAGCTTATCGGTGGGAGGGCCCTACGAGCAGTACTTC
NA NA TRBJ1-2 TRBV5-1 CASSLGGASTTNYGYTF TGCGCCAGCAGCTTGGGCGGAGCCAGTACTACTAACTATGGCTACACCTTC
NA NA TRBJ2-3 TRBV11-3 CASSLSRSTDTQYF TGTGCCAGCAGCTTATCTCGGAGCACAGATACGCAGTATTTT
once TRBD1 TRBJ1-1 TRBV19 CASSMGQGGNTEAFF TGTGCCAGTAGTATGGGACAGGGCGGGAACACTGAAGCTTTCTTT
few TRBD2 TRBJ2-7 TRBV7-2 CASSSPTSGVREQYF TGTGCCAGCAGCTCGCCGACTAGCGGGGTTCGAGAGCAGTACTTC
NA NA TRBJ1-5 TRBV27 CASSLGGSLPNQPQHF TGTGCCAGCAGTTTAGGCGGCAGTCTTCCCAATCAGCCCCAGCATTTT
NA TRBD1 TRBJ2-7 TRBV5-6 CASSPNTGGGEQYF TGTGCCAGCAGCCCGAACACAGGGGGCGGCGAGCAGTACTTC
NA TRBD2 TRBJ2-3 TRBV7-9 CATLAGGSTDTQYF TGTGCCACCCTAGCGGGGGGGAGCACAGATACGCAGTATTTT
few TRBD1 TRBJ2-1 TRBV7-9 CASSAPGQRSYNEQFF TGTGCCAGCAGCGCACCGGGACAGCGCTCCTACAATGAGCAGTTCTTC
NA TRBD1 TRBJ1-4 TRBV27 CASRGTGSNEKLFF TGTGCCAGCAGGGGGACAGGCTCTAATGAAAAACTGTTTTTT
NA TRBD1 TRBJ1-3 TRBV18 CASSAGTGASGNTIYF TGTGCCAGCTCCGCCGGGACAGGGGCCTCTGGAAACACCATATATTTT
NA NA TRBJ2-7 TRBV4-1 CASSQDDQGSSYEQYF TGCGCCAGCAGCCAAGACGACCAGGGGAGCTCCTACGAGCAGTACTTC
NA NA TRBJ1-2 TRBV5-1 CASSLSEGGYTF TGCGCCAGCAGCTTATCAGAGGGAGGCTACACCTTC
NA TRBD1 TRBJ1-2 TRBV9 CASSGRTGLTFSGYTF TGTGCCAGCAGCGGTAGGACAGGGTTGACTTTTAGTGGCTACACCTTC
NA TRBD1 TRBJ1-1 TRBV6-2/TRBV6-3 CASSYSGQGAEAFF TGTGCCAGCAGTTACTCAGGACAGGGAGCTGAAGCTTTCTTT
NA TRBD1 TRBJ2-7 TRBV4-1 CASSQGPGTGAFEQYF TGCGCCAGCAGCCAAGGCCCCGGGACAGGGGCGTTCGAGCAGTACTTC
NA NA TRBJ1-1 TRBV6-5 CASSYSVQGNTEAFF TGTGCCAGCAGTTACTCGGTACAGGGGAACACTGAAGCTTTCTTT
NA TRBD2 TRBJ2-5 TRBV7-6 CASSLASGGARQETQYF TGTGCCAGCAGCTTAGCTAGCGGGGGGGCCAGACAAGAGACCCAGTACTTC
few NA TRBJ1-2 TRBV9 CASSAPRSGGHGYTF TGTGCCAGCAGCGCACCCCGGTCGGGGGGGCATGGCTACACCTTC
NA NA TRBJ2-2 TRBV5-1 CASRRDGQFTGELFF TGCGCCAGCAGGCGTGACGGACAGTTCACCGGGGAGCTGTTTTTT
NA TRBD2 TRBJ2-5 TRBV4-1 CASSQARGLQETQYF TGCGCCAGCAGCCAAGCGCGGGGACTACAAGAGACCCAGTACTTC
NA NA TRBJ1-2 TRBV10-2 CASSKGERYGYTF TGCGCCAGCTCCAAGGGGGAACGGTATGGCTACACCTTC
NA TRBD1 TRBJ1-1 TRBV3-1/TRBV3-2 CASSRTRQGEAFF TGTGCCAGCAGCCGGACCCGACAGGGAGAAGCTTTCTTT
once TRBD1 TRBJ1-2 TRBV30 CAWSGRTGGTNYGYTF TGTGCCTGGAGCGGACGGACAGGGGGGACTAACTATGGCTACACCTTC
once NA TRBJ1-2 TRBV7-2 CASSPSVGASTYGYTF TGTGCCAGCAGCCCTTCGGTGGGAGCAAGCACCTATGGCTACACCTTC
NA NA TRBJ2-5 TRBV19 CASSIQNWQTQYF TGTGCCAGTAGTATTCAGAATTGGCAGACCCAGTACTTC
NA TRBD2 TRBJ2-1 TRBV6-5 CASRSSGRNEQFF TGTGCCAGCAGGTCTAGCGGGAGAAATGAGCAGTTCTTC
NA NA TRBJ1-3 TRBV10-3 CAISSPSSGNTIYF TGTGCCATCAGTTCACCCAGCTCTGGAAACACCATATATTTT
once TRBD1 TRBJ1-6 TRBV6-5 CASRYNRQGNSPLHF TGTGCCAGCAGATATAATCGACAGGGTAATTCACCCCTCCACTTT
NA TRBD2 TRBJ2-3 TRBV5-1 CASSPPGLDGTDTQYF TGCGCCAGCAGCCCACCGGGACTAGATGGTACAGATACGCAGTATTTT
once NA TRBJ2-3 TRBV7-2 CASSFPRDTQYF TGTGCCAGCAGCTTCCCCAGGGATACGCAGTATTTT
NA NA TRBJ1-5 TRBV6-5 CASSYGSHQPQHF TGTGCCAGCAGTTATGGTAGTCATCAGCCCCAGCATTTT
NA TRBD1 TRBJ2-7 TRBV15 CATSRDQDRDHEQYF TGTGCCACCAGCAGAGATCAGGACAGGGACCACGAGCAGTACTTC
NA TRBD2 TRBJ2-3 TRBV9 CASSVGLAGKTDTQYF TGTGCCAGCAGCGTAGGCCTAGCGGGGAAGACAGATACGCAGTATTTT
NA TRBD2 TRBJ2-3 TRBV5-1 CASSLGLAGTTDTQYF TGCGCCAGCAGCTTGGGTCTAGCGGGGACCACAGATACGCAGTATTTT
NA NA TRBJ1-4 TRBV27 CASSYQTGTNEKLFF TGTGCCAGCAGTTACCAGACAGGAACTAATGAAAAACTGTTTTTT